Sequencing of this T cell receptor beta chain was carried out in a study of blood T cell repertoires in COVID-19. The overall study: Acute and convalescent COVID-19 specimens originated in the United States, Italy and Spain.

Per germline, CDR1 MNHEY and CDR2 SVGEGT. Losses at the gene ends were 3 bases for V and 2 bases for J; bases not matched to a gene: 11. The CDR3 length is 17 residues. In the study's own analysis: Scientists estimated how many nucleated cells there were by amplifying reference gene primers. Using immunoSEQ multiplex PCR, the repertoire was profiled, and TCRdb retains in-frame clones only, with some absent. D and trimming were read from the DNA, whereas the V and J calls and clone size are those reported in that table. The sample records 75,000 to 80,000 clones, 80% to 90% being singletons. This TCR derives from a human donor in a cohort sampled during active COVID-19. The V and J genes are TRBV6-2 or TRBV6-3 and TRBJ2-7; TRBD2 aligns across 9 bases. Sequencing was performed on peripheral blood. The CDR3 sequence: CASSYGGGAGTPYEQYF. The CDR3 DNA follows: TGTGCCAGCAGTTATGGCGGGGGGGCAGGAACCCCCTACGAGCAGTACTTC.